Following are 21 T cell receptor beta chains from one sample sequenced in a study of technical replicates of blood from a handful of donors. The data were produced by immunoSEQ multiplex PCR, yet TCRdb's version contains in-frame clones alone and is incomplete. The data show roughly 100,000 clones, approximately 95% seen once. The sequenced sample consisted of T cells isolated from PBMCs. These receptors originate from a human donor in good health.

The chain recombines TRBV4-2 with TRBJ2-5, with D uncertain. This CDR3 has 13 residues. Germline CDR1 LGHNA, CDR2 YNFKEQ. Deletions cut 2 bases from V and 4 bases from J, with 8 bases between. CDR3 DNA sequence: TGTGCCAGCAGCCAATTGGTGCGAGAGACCCAGTACTTC. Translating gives CASSQLVRETQYF.

This chain's CDR3 is CASSHSYLKPGHPNYGYTF. The CDR3 nucleotides are TGCGCCAGCAGCCATTCCTACCTGAAACCGGGACATCCCAACTATGGCTACACCTTC. The J gene is TRBJ1-2, the V gene TRBV4-3; D is possibly TRBD1 (6 bases). V was pared by 3 bases and J by 2 bases, with 25 bases between. The CDR3 covers 19 residues. The germline V gene encodes CDR1 LGHNA and CDR2 YSLEER.

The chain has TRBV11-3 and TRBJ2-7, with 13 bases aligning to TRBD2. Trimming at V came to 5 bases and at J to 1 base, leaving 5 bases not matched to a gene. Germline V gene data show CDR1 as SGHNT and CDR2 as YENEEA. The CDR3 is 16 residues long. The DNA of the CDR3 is TGTGCCAGCAGCCAAGGACTAGCGGGAGCGTCCTACGAGCAGTACTTC. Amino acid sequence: CASSQGLAGASYEQYF.

CDR3 nucleotide sequence: TGCGCCAGCAGCCAAGATCAAATGCGCTACGAGCAGTACTTC. Translated: CASSQDQMRYEQYF. The gene calls are TRBV4-1 and TRBJ2-7; D remains unclear. V lost 0 bases, J lost 3 bases, and 9 bases lay in between. The germline CDR1 and CDR2 sequences are MGHRA and YSYEKL. The CDR3 is 14 amino acids.

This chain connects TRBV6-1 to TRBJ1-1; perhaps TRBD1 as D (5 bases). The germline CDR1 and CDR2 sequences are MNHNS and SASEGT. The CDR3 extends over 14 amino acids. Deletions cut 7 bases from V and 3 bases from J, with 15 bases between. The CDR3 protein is CASTPDRGHTEAFF. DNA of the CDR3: TGTGCCAGCACCCCAGACAGAGGCCACACTGAAGCTTTCTTT.

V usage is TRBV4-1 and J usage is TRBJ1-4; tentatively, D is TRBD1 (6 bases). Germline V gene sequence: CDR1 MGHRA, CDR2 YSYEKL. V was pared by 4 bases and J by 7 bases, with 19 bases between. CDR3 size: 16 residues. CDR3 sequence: CASSRKQQGLTEKLFF. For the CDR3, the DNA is TGCGCCAGCAGCCGCAAACAACAGGGTCTAACTGAAAAACTGTTTTTT.

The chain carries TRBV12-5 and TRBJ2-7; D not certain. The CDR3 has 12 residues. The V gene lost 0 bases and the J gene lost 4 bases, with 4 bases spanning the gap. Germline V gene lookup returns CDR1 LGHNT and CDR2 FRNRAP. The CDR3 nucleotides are TGTGCTAGTGGTTTGGTACTATACGAGCAGTACTTC. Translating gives CASGLVLYEQYF. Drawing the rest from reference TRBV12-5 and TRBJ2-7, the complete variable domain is DARVTQTPRHKVTEMGQEVTMRCQPILGHNTVFWYRQTMMQGLELLAYFRNRAPLDDSGMPKDRFSAEMPDATLATLKIQPSEPRDSAVYFCASGLVLYEQYFGPGTRLTVT.

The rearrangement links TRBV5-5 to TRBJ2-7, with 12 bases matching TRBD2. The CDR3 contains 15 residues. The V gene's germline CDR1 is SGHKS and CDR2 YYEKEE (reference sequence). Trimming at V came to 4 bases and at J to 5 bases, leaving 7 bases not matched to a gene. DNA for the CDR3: TGTGCCAGCAGCAGGGGACTAGCGGGTAACGACGAGCAGTACTTC. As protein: CASSRGLAGNDEQYF. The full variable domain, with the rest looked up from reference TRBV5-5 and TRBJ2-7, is DAGVTQSPTHLIKTRGQQVTLRCSPISGHKSVSWYQQVLGQGPQFIFQYYEKEERGRGNFPDRFSARQFPNYSSELNVNALLLGDSALYLCASSRGLAGNDEQYFGPGTRLTVT.

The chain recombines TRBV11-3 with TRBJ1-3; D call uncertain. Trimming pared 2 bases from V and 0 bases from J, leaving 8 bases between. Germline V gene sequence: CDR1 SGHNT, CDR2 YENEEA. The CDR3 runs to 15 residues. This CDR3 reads CASSLPGPSGNTIYF. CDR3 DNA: TGTGCCAGCAGCTTACCAGGTCCCTCTGGAAACACCATATATTTT.

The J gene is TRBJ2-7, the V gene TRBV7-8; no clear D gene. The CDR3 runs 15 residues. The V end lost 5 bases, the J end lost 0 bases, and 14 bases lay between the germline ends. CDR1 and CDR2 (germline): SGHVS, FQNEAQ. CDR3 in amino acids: CASSPTDSSSYEQYF. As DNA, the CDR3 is TGTGCCAGCAGCCCTACCGATTCGAGCTCCTACGAGCAGTACTTC.

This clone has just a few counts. DNA for the CDR3: TGTGCCAGCAGCCCGGACAGGGACACTGAAGCTTTCTTT. As protein: CASSPDRDTEAFF. V and J are TRBV9 and TRBJ1-1; 8 nucleotides line up with TRBD1. Germline V lookup: CDR1 SGDLS, CDR2 YYNGEE. CDR3 length equals 13 residues. Trimming cost V 4 bases and J 3 bases; bases outside gene matches: 2.

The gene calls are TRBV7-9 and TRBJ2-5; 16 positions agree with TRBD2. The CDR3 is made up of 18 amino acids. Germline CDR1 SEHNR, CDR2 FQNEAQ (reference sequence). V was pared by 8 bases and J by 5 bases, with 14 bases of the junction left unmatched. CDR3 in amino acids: CASRAGGTSGRAAETQYF. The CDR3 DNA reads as TGTGCCAGCCGCGCGGGTGGGACTAGCGGGAGGGCCGCGGAGACCCAGTACTTC.

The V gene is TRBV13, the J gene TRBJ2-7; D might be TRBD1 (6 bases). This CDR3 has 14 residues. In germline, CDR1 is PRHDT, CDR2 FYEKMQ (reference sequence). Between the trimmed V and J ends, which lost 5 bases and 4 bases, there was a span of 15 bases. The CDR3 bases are TGTGCCAGCAGCCACAGGGTCATGGTATACGAGCAGTACTTC. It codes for CASSHRVMVYEQYF. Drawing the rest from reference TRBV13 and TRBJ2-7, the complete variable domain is AAGVIQSPRHLIKEKRETATLKCYPIPRHDTVYWYQQGPGQDPQFLISFYEKMQSDKGSIPDRFSAQQFSDYHSELNMSSLELGDSALYFCASSHRVMVYEQYFGPGTRLTVT.

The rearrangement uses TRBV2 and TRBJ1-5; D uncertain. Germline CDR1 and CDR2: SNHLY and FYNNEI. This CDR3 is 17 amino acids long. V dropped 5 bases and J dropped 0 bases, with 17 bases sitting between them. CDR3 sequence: CASSISLGGYSNQPQHF. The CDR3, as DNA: TGTGCCAGCAGTATCTCTTTGGGAGGTTATAGCAATCAGCCCCAGCATTTT.

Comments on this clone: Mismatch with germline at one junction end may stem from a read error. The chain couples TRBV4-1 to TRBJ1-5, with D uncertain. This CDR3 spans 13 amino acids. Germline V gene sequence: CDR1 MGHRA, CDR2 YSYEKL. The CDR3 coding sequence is TGCGCCAGCGGCCAAGGTCGGAATCAGCCCCAGCATTTT. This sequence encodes CASGQGRNQPQHF.

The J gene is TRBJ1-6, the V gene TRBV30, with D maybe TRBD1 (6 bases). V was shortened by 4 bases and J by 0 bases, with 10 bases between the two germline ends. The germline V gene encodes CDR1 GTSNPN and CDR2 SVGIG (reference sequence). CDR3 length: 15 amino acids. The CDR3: CAWNRESSYNSPLHF. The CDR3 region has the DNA TGTGCCTGGAACAGGGAGAGCTCCTATAATTCACCCCTCCACTTT.

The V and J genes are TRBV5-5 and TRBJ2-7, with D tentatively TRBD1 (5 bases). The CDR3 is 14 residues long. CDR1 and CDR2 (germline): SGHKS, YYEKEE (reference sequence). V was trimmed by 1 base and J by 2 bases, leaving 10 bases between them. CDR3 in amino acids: CASSLSLQAYEQYF. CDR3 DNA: TGTGCCAGCAGCTTGTCGCTACAGGCCTACGAGCAGTACTTC.

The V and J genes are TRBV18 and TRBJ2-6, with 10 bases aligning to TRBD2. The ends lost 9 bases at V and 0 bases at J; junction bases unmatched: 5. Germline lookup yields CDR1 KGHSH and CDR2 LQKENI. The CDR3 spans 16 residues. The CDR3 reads CASYTSGNSGANVLTF. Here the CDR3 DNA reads TGTGCCAGTTACACTAGCGGGAACTCTGGGGCCAACGTCCTGACTTTC. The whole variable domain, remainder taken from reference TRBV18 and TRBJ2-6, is NAGVMQNPRHLVRRRGQEARLRCSPMKGHSHVYWYRQLPEEGLKFMVYLQKENIIDESGMPKERFSAEFPKEGPSILRIQQVVRGDSAAYFCASYTSGNSGANVLTFGAGSRLTVL.

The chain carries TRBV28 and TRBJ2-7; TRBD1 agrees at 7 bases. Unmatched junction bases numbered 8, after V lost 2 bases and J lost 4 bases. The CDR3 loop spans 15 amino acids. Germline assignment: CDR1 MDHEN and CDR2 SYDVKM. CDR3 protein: CASSLGTAVGYEQYF. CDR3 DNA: TGTGCCAGCAGTTTAGGGACAGCGGTGGGTTACGAGCAGTACTTC.

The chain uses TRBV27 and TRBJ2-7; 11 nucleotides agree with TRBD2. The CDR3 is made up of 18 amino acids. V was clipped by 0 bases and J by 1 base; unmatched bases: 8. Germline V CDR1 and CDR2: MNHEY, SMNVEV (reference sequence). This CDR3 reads CASSLSWTSGSASYEQYF. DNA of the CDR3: TGTGCCAGCAGTTTATCCTGGACTAGCGGGTCGGCTTCCTACGAGCAGTACTTC.

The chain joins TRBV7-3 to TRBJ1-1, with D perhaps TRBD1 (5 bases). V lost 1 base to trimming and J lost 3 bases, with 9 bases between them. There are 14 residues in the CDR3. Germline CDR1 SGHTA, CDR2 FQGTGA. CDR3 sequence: CASSLIQGYTEAFF. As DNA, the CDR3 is TGTGCCAGCAGCTTAATCCAGGGCTACACTGAAGCTTTCTTT.